The 9 T cell receptor beta chains below come from one sample, sequenced in a study of T cells in Graves' hyperthyroidism and ophthalmopathy. Researchers amplified the TCR beta CDR3 regions from RNA transcripts. HTBI primers were employed in a first-round RT-PCR of the TCR CDR3. TCRdb re-called the multiplex PCR reads through MiXCR, storing one row per CDR3 protein. The repertoire includes 600,000 to 800,000 distinct CDR3 sequences, approximately 36% of them detected once, and 30% to 40% sits in the top ten. Input material: blood. These receptors were taken from a middle-aged woman with Graves' hyperthyroidism.

The chain combines TRBV4-3 with TRBJ2-2, with 10 bases aligning to TRBD1. V shed 6 bases, J shed 4 bases, and the junction held 11 bases outside the gene matches. Germline loops: CDR1 LGHNA, CDR2 YSLEER. The CDR3 runs to 17 residues. CDR3 sequence (DNA): TGCGCCAGCAGAACACGAACCGGGACAGGGGCCACCGGGGAGCTGTTTTTT. This translates into CASRTRTGTGATGELFF.

V usage is TRBV6-5 and J usage is TRBJ1-4; D ambiguous. The germline V gene has CDR1 MNHEY and CDR2 SVGAGI. The CDR3 has 14 residues. V gave up 8 bases and J gave up 4 bases, with 14 bases separating them. This chain's CDR3 is CASSMDGNNEKLFF. CDR3 DNA: TGTGCCAGCTCGATGGACGGCAATAATGAAAAACTGTTTTTT.

A word on this clonotype: With a much larger clone just one base away, this may be a read error. The rearrangement joins TRBV12-3 or TRBV12-4 to TRBJ2-7; D remains ambiguous. This CDR3 is 13 amino acids long. The DNA of the CDR3 is TGTGCCGGCAGTTTGCGCCCACCCTACGAGCAGTACTTC. Its protein product is CAGSLRPPYEQYF.

This clonotype was observed a few times. The chain links TRBV5-4 to TRBJ1-6, with D possibly being TRBD1 (5 bases). CDR3 length equals 15 residues. Per the germline V gene, CDR1 is SGHNT and CDR2 is YYREEE (reference sequence). Trimming took off 0 bases at V and 7 bases at J, with 11 bases between the two ends. CDR3: CASSLDQGGNSPLHF. CDR3 DNA: TGTGCCAGCAGCTTGGATCAGGGAGGGAATTCACCCCTCCACTTT.

The V gene is TRBV10-3, the J gene TRBJ1-5, with TRBD1 matching 8 bases. The V gene end was trimmed by 5 bases and the J gene end by 6 bases; junction bases not matched to a gene: 9. The CDR3 runs to 15 residues. Germline V gene data show CDR1 as ENHRY and CDR2 as SYGVKD. CDR3 DNA sequence: TGTGCCATCAGTTCCACGGACAGGGTGGGTCAGCCCCAGCATTTT. Translating gives CAISSTDRVGQPQHF.

This clonotype was observed many times. V gene TRBV12-5 combines with J gene TRBJ1-1; D is undetermined. The germline V gene encodes CDR1 LGHNT and CDR2 FRNRAP. Trimming took off 6 bases at V and 0 bases at J, with 5 bases between the two ends. The CDR3 contains 12 residues. Here the CDR3 DNA reads TGTGCTAGTGGACTCATGAACACTGAAGCTTTCTTT. It specifies CASGLMNTEAFF.

The table lists this clonotype with many counts. The V call is TRBV12-3 or TRBV12-4, the J call TRBJ2-7, with 7 bases lining up with TRBD2. This CDR3 contains 16 residues. The ends lost 3 bases at V and 0 bases at J; junction bases unmatched: 8. The CDR3 DNA sequence: TGTGCCAGCAGTTTTGAGGCGGGGGTGCCCTCCTACGAGCAGTACTTC. Amino acid sequence: CASSFEAGVPSYEQYF.

In this sample, this clonotype turned up a few times. V and J are TRBV4-1 and TRBJ1-1; D is perhaps TRBD1 (6 bases). This CDR3 is 14 amino acids long. Germline CDR1 is MGHRA and CDR2 is YSYEKL. Trimming left V 3 bases short and J 5 bases short, with 13 bases between. The DNA of the CDR3 is TGCGCCAGCAGCCAGCACACAGGGAGAACTGAAGCTTTCTTT. Amino acids: CASSQHTGRTEAFF.

This clonotype came up a few times. The rearrangement joins TRBV20-1 to TRBJ1-1; the D gene is possibly TRBD1 (5 bases). V was trimmed by 5 bases and J by 3 bases, leaving 13 bases between them. The CDR3 is 13 amino acids. CDR1 is DFQATT and CDR2 is SNEGSKA in the germline V gene (reference sequence). The chain's CDR3 is CSAPPGHHTEAFF. The CDR3, as DNA: TGCAGTGCTCCCCCGGGGCACCACACTGAAGCTTTCTTT.